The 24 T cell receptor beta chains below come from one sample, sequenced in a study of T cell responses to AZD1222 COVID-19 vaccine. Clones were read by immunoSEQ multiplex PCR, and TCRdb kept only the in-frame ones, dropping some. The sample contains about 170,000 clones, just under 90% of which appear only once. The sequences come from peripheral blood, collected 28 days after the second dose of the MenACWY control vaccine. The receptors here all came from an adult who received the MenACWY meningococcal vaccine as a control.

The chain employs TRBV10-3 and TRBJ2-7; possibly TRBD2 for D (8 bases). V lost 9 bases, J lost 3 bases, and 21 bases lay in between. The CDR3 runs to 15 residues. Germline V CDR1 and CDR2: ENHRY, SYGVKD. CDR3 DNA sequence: TGTGCCATACAAGATCGGGGGGGACAGAACTACGAGCAGTACTTC. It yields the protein CAIQDRGGQNYEQYF.

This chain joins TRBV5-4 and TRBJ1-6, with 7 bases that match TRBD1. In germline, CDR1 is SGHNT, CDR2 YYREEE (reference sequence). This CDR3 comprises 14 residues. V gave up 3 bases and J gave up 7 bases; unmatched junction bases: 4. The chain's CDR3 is CASSSDRANSPLHF. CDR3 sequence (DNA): TGTGCCAGCAGCTCCGACAGGGCAAATTCACCCCTCCACTTT. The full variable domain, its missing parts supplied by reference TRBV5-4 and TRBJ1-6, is ETGVTQSPTHLIKTRGQQVTLRCSSQSGHNTVSWYQQALGQGPQFIFQYYREEENGRGNFPPRFSGLQFPNYSSELNVNALELDDSALYLCASSSDRANSPLHFGNGTRLTVT.

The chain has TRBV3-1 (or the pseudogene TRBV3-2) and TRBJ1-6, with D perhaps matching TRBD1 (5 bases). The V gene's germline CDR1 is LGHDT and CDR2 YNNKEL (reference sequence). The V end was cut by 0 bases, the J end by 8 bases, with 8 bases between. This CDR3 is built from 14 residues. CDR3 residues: CASSQDGADSPLHF. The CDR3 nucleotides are TGTGCCAGCAGCCAAGATGGGGCAGATTCACCCCTCCACTTT.

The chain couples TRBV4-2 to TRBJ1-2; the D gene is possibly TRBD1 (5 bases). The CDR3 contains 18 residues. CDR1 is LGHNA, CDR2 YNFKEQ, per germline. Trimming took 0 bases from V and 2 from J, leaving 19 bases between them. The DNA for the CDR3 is TGTGCCAGCAGCCAAGATAGGTTGTCAGGGCTCACGAACTATGGCTACACCTTC. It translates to CASSQDRLSGLTNYGYTF.

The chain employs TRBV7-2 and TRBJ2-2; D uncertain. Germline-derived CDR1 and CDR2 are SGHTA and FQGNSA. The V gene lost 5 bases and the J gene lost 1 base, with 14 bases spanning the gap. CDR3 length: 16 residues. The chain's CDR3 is CASSHALGGNTGELFF. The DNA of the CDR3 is TGTGCCAGCAGCCATGCATTAGGTGGGAACACCGGGGAGCTGTTTTTT.

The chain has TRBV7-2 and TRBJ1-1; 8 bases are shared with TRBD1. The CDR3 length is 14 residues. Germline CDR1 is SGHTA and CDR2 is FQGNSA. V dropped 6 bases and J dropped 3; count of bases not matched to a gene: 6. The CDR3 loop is CASRRTGFDTEAFF. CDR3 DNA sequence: TGTGCCAGCAGGCGGACAGGGTTCGACACTGAAGCTTTCTTT. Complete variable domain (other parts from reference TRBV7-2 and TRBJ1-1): GAGVSQSPSNKVTEKGKDVELRCDPISGHTALYWYRQSLGQGLEFLIYFQGNSAPDKSGLPSDRFSAERTGGSVSTLTIQRTQQEDSAVYLCASRRTGFDTEAFFGQGTRLTVV.

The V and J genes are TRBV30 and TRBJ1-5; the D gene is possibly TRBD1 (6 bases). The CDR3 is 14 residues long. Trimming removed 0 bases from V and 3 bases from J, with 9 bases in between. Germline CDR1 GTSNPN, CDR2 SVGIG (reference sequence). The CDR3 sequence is CAWSVGAFNQPQHF. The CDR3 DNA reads TGTGCCTGGAGTGTGGGGGCGTTCAATCAGCCCCAGCATTTT.

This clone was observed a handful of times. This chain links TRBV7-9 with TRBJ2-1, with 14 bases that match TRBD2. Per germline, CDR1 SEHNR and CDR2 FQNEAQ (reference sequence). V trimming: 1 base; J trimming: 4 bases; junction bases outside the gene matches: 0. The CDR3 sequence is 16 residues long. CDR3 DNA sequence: TGTGCCAGCAGCTTAGGACTAGCGGGAGGGTACAATGAGCAGTTCTTC. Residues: CASSLGLAGGYNEQFF.

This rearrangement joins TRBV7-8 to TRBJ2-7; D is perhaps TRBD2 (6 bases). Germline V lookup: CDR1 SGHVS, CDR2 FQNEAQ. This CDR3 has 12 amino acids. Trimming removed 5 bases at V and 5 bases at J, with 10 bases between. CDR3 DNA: TGTGCCAGCAGCCTTACGGGGGACGAGCAGTACTTC. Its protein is CASSLTGDEQYF.

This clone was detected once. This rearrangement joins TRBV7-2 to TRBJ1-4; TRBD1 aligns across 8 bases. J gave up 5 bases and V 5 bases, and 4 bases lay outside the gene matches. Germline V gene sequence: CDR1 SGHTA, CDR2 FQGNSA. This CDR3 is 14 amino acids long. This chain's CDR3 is CASSGQGWNEKLFF. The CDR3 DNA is TGTGCCAGCAGCGGACAGGGTTGGAATGAAAAACTGTTTTTT.

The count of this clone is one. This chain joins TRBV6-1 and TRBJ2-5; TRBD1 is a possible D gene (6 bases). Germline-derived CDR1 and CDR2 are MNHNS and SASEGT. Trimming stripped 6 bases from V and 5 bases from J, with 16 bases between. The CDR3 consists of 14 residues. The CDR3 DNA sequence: TGTGCCAGCAGGCCGGGCCAGGGGATCGAGACCCAGTACTTC. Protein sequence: CASRPGQGIETQYF.

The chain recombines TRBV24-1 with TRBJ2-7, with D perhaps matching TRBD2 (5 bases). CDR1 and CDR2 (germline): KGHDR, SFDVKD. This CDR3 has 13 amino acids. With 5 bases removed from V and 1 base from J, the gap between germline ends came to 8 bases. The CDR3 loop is CATSGSGSYEQYF. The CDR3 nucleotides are TGTGCCACCAGTGGTTCGGGGTCCTACGAGCAGTACTTC.

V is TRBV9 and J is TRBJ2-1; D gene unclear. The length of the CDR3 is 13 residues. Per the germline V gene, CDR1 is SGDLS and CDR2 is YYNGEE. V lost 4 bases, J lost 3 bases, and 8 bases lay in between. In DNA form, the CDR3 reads TGTGCCAGCAGCCGCAAGGACTACAATGAGCAGTTCTTC. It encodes CASSRKDYNEQFF.

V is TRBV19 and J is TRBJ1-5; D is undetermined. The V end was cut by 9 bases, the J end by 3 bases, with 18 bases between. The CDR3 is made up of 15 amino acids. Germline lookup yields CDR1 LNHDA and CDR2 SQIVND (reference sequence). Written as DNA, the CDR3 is TGTGCCAGCGCTGAAAATGAACAACCCAATCAGCCCCAGCATTTT. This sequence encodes CASAENEQPNQPQHF. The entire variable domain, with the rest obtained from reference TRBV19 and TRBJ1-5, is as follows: DGGITQSPKYLFRKEGQNVTLSCEQNLNHDAMYWYRQDPGQGLRLIYYSQIVNDFQKGDIAEGYSVSREKKESFPLTVTSAQKNPTAFYLCASAENEQPNQPQHFGDGTRLSIL.

As DNA, the CDR3 is TGTGCCAGCCGAAACACAGGCCTTGAAGCTTTCTTT. Protein: CASRNTGLEAFF. The gene calls are TRBV25-1 and TRBJ1-1, with D possibly matching TRBD1 (5 bases). CDR1 is MGHDK and CDR2 is SYGVNS in the germline V gene. V lost 8 bases and J lost 7, with 14 bases in between. The CDR3 sequence is 12 residues long.

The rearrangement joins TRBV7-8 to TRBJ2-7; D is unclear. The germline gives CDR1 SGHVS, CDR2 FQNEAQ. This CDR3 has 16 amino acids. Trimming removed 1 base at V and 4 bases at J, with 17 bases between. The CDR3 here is CASSLGAARAVYEQYF. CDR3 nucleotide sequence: TGTGCCAGCAGCTTAGGTGCGGCCCGAGCCGTTTACGAGCAGTACTTC.

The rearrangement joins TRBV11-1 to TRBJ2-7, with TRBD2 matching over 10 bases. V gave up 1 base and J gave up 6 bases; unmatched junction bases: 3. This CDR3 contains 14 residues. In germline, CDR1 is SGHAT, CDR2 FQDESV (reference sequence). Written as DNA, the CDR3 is TGTGCCAGCAGCTTAGATTGGACTAGCGGCGAGCAGTACTTC. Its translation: CASSLDWTSGEQYF.

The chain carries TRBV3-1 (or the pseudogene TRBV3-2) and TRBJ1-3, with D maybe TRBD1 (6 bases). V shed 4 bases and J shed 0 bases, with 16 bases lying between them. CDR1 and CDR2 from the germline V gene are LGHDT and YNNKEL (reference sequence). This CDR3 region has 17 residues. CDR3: CASSPTQQGGSGNTIYF. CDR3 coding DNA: TGTGCCAGCAGCCCCACCCAACAGGGAGGCTCTGGAAACACCATATATTTT.

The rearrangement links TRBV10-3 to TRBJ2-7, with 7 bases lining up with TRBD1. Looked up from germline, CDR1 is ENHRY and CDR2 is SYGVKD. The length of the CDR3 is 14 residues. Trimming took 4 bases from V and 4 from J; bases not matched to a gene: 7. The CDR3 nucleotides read TGTGCCATCAGTGGGCAGGGGGTAGATTACGAGCAGTACTTC. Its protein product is CAISGQGVDYEQYF.

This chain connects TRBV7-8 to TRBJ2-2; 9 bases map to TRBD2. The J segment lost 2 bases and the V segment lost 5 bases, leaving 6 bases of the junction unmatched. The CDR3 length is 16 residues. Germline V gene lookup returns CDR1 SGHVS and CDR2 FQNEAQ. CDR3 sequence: CASSPREGGNTGELFF. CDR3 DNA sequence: TGTGCCAGCAGCCCGCGGGAGGGGGGTAACACCGGGGAGCTGTTTTTT.

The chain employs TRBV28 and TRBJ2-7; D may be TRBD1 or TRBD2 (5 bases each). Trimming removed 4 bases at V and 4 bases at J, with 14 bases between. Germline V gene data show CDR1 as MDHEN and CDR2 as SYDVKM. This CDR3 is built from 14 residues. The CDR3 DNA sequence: TGTGCCAGCAGTTCGGGGCAGGGTACTTACGAGCAGTACTTC. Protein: CASSSGQGTYEQYF. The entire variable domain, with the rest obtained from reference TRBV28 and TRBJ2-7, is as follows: DVKVTQSSRYLVKRTGEKVFLECVQDMDHENMFWYRQDPGLGLRLIYFSYDVKMKEKGDIPEGYSVSREKKERFSLILESASTNQTSMYLCASSSGQGTYEQYFGPGTRLTVT.

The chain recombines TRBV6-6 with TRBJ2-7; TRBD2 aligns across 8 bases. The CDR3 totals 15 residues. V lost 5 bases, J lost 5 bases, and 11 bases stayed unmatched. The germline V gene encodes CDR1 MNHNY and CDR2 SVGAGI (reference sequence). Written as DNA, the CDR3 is TGTGCCAGCAGTCCAAGAGGGACTAGGTTCGACGAGCAGTACTTC. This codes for CASSPRGTRFDEQYF.

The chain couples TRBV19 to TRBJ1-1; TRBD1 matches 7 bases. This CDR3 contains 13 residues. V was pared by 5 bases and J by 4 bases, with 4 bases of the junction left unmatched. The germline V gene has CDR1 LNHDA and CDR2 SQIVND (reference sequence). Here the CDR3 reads CASSYRGFTEAFF. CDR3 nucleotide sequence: TGTGCCAGTAGTTACAGGGGATTCACTGAAGCTTTCTTT.

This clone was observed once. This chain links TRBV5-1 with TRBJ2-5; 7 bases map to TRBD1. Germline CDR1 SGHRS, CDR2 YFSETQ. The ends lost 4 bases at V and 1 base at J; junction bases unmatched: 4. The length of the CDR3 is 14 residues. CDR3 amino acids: CASSLGTVQETQYF. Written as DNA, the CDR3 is TGCGCCAGCAGCCTTGGGACAGTCCAAGAGACCCAGTACTTC.